Listed below are T cell receptor beta chains from one sample, sequenced in a study of sequential checkpoint blockade in melanoma. Assay: immunoSEQ multiplex PCR; the TCRdb copy retains only in-frame clones and omits some. This sample has about 5,100 clones, with about 31% found just once. Material: tumor tissue (inferred from file names), obtained from a patient given nivolumab and ipilimumab in sequence. Receptors originate from a human donor with melanoma. Both conserved end residues are part of each CDR3. A D gene is named only where the DNA matches it firmly. A row's size may be missing; if present it is once, few, many or a size class.

J gene | clone size | V gene | D gene | CDR3 protein | CDR3 DNA
TRBJ1-2 | - | TRBV18 | - | CASSPRFPRGAATWDGYTF | TGTGCCAGCTCACCACGTTTCCCAAGGGGCGCTGCAACTTGGGATGGCTACACCTTC
TRBJ1-4 | - | TRBV5-1 | - | CASSLGPAGSNEKLFF | TGCGCCAGCAGCTTAGGGCCCGCCGGAAGTAATGAAAAACTGTTTTTT
TRBJ2-2 | - | TRBV28 | TRBD2 | CASSRLAGGWRAGELFF | TGTGCCAGCAGTAGACTAGCGGGAGGCTGGAGGGCCGGGGAGCTGTTTTTT
TRBJ2-2 | few | TRBV27 | TRBD1 | CASSPLQGANGELFF | TGTGCCAGTTCGCCTTTACAGGGGGCGAACGGGGAGCTGTTTTTT
TRBJ2-7 | once | TRBV5-1 | - | CASSLDGGSYEQYF | TGCGCCAGCAGCTTGGATGGGGGATCCTACGAGCAGTACTTC
TRBJ2-2 | - | TRBV1 | - | CASSQAGVSTGELFF | TGCGCCAGCAGCCAAGCGGGAGTCAGCACCGGGGAGCTGTTTTTT
TRBJ2-6 | - | TRBV30 | - | CAWSDRFWAGNSGANVLTF | TGTGCCTGGAGTGATCGTTTTTGGGCAGGAAACTCTGGGGCCAACGTCCTGACTTTC
TRBJ2-5 | - | TRBV9 | - | CASSRDTEETQYF | TGTGCCAGCAGTAGGGACACGGAAGAGACCCAGTACTTC
TRBJ1-1 | few | TRBV30 | - | CAWSVSTEAFF | TGTGCCTGGAGTGTATCCACTGAAGCTTTCTTT
TRBJ1-6 | many | TRBV11-3 | - | CASSFGSSSYNSPLHF | TGTGCCAGCAGCTTTGGGAGCAGCTCCTATAATTCACCCCTCCACTTT
TRBJ2-2 | - | TRBV18 | - | CASSPNPGGETGELFF | TGTGCCAGCTCCCCAAACCCTGGAGGAGAGACCGGGGAGCTGTTTTTT
TRBJ2-5 | - | TRBV29-1 | TRBD2 | CSVGIGGQETQYF | TGCAGCGTTGGAATCGGGGGGCAAGAGACCCAGTACTTC
TRBJ1-1 | - | TRBV19 | TRBD1 | CASSVGQMNTEAFF | TGTGCCAGTAGTGTGGGACAGATGAACACTGAAGCTTTCTTT
TRBJ2-1 | - | TRBV29-1 | - | CSVLPGRANNEQFF | TGCAGCGTCCTTCCTGGCAGGGCGAACAATGAGCAGTTCTTC
TRBJ1-2 | - | TRBV29-1 | - | CSAILARSGYTF | TGCAGCGCCATTTTAGCTAGGTCGGGCTACACCTTC
TRBJ2-1 | few | TRBV12-5 | TRBD1 | CASKLGTVGYNEQFF | TGTGCCAGCAAGCTTGGGACAGTGGGGTACAATGAGCAGTTCTTC
TRBJ2-2 | medium-sized | TRBV6-8 | - | CASSYIRGMAGELFF | TGTGCCAGCAGTTACATCAGGGGTATGGCCGGGGAGCTGTTTTTT
TRBJ2-2 | medium-sized | TRBV11-3 | - | CASSLALEDFPGELFF | TGTGCCAGCAGCTTGGCCCTCGAGGACTTCCCCGGGGAGCTGTTTTTT
TRBJ1-1 | - | TRBV28 | - | CASSLLGLNTEAFF | TGTGCCAGCAGTTTATTAGGTTTGAACACTGAAGCTTTCTTT
TRBJ1-2 | few | TRBV6-7 | - | CASSEALGLNYGYTF | TGTGCCAGCAGTGAAGCACTGGGTTTAAACTATGGCTACACCTTC
TRBJ2-3 | - | TRBV6-8 | - | CAISDSPLLATSDTQYF | TGTGCCATCAGCGACTCCCCACTTCTAGCGACATCAGATACGCAGTATTTT
TRBJ2-6 | medium-sized | TRBV9 | TRBD1 | CASSGTGTGGPWANVLTF | TGTGCCAGCAGCGGCACCGGGACAGGGGGTCCTTGGGCCAACGTCCTGACTTTC